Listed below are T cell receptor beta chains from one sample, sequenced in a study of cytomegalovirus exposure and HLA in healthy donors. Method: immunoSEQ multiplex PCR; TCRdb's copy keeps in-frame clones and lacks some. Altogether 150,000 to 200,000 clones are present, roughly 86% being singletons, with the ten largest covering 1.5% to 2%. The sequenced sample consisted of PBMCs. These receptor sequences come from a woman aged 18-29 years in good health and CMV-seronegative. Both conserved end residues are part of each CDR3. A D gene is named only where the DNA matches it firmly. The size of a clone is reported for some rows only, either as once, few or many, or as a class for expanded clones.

CASTPEGGYNEQFF	TGTGCCAGCACCCCCGAGGGGGGGTACAATGAGCAGTTCTTC	.	.	TRBJ2-1	TRBV7-8
CASSNPGKGADTQYF	TGTGCCAGCAGCAACCCCGGGAAGGGGGCAGATACGCAGTATTTT	.	.	TRBJ2-3	TRBV28
CAVGSGRAATGELFF	TGTGCCGTTGGGAGCGGGAGGGCCGCAACCGGGGAGCTGTTTTTT	.	TRBD2	TRBJ2-2	TRBV30
CASRDSLTYEQYF	TGCGCCAGCAGGGACAGTCTTACCTACGAGCAGTACTTC	.	.	TRBJ2-7	TRBV10-2
CASRSGLSGYTF	TGTGCCAGCAGATCAGGATTGAGCGGCTACACCTTC	.	.	TRBJ1-2	TRBV6-5
CASSQVGGGGNEKLFF	TGTGCCAGCAGCCAAGTGGGTGGCGGGGGTAATGAAAAACTGTTTTTT	.	.	TRBJ1-4	TRBV4-2
CASSPTEGRMWTEAFF	TGCGCCAGCAGCCCGACGGAGGGGCGGATGTGGACTGAAGCTTTCTTT	.	.	TRBJ1-1	TRBV5-1
CASSVGTSGTDEQFF	TGTGCCAGCAGCGTAGGTACTAGCGGGACAGATGAGCAGTTCTTC	.	TRBD2	TRBJ2-1	TRBV9
CASSSFGAPALPGYF	TGTGCCAGCAGCTCGTTTGGGGCCCCAGCGCTCCCCGGGTACTTC	.	.	TRBJ2-7	TRBV7-8
CAGSLAGLNSYEQYF	TGCGCCGGCAGCTTGGCCGGTCTTAACTCCTACGAGCAGTACTTC	.	.	TRBJ2-7	TRBV5-1
CASSLDALAGASYEQYF	TGTGCCAGCAGCTTAGACGCGCTAGCGGGGGCATCCTACGAGCAGTACTTC	.	TRBD2	TRBJ2-7	TRBV11-2
CASSISPNQPQHF	TGTGCCAGTAGTATTAGCCCCAATCAGCCCCAGCATTTT	.	.	TRBJ1-5	TRBV19
CASSPVGVETQYF	TGTGCCAGCTCACCAGTGGGCGTTGAGACCCAGTACTTC	.	.	TRBJ2-5	TRBV18
CASITTDRKNYGYTF	TGTGCCAGTATTACGACGGACAGAAAAAACTATGGCTACACCTTC	.	.	TRBJ1-2	TRBV19
CSPLGSGDETQYF	TGCAGCCCCCTAGGGTCAGGGGATGAGACCCAGTACTTC	.	.	TRBJ2-5	TRBV29-1
CASSQGWGGGTDTQYF	TGCGCCAGCAGCCAAGGTTGGGGTGGGGGGACAGATACGCAGTATTTT	.	.	TRBJ2-3	TRBV4-3
CATGTDLSGANVLTF	TGTGCCACAGGGACAGACCTCTCTGGGGCCAACGTCCTGACTTTC	once	TRBD1	TRBJ2-6	TRBV15
CASSPGGSSYEQYF	TGTGCTAGCAGCCCAGGGGGGAGCTCCTACGAGCAGTACTTC	once	.	TRBJ2-7	TRBV7-7
CAISGTTYNEQFF	TGTGCCATCAGTGGAACTACGTACAATGAGCAGTTCTTC	.	.	TRBJ2-1	TRBV10-3
CAISRAESYEQYF	TGTGCCATCAGTCGTGCTGAGTCCTACGAGCAGTACTTC	.	.	TRBJ2-7	TRBV10-3
CASSLRGRTDTQYF	TGTGCCAGCAGCTTAAGAGGGCGGACAGATACGCAGTATTTT	.	.	TRBJ2-3	TRBV7-2
CASSWGDRRSSGNTIYF	TGCGCCAGCAGTTGGGGCGACAGGAGATCCTCTGGAAACACCATATATTTT	.	.	TRBJ1-3	TRBV5-1
CASSRLAGFWNEQFF	TGTGCCAGCAGCAGACTAGCGGGGTTTTGGAATGAGCAGTTCTTC	.	TRBD2	TRBJ2-1	TRBV6-5
CASSSDREIAKNIQYF	TGTGCCAGCAGTTCTGACAGAGAAATAGCCAAAAACATTCAGTACTTC	.	.	TRBJ2-4	TRBV2
CASRTSGRPWEQFF	TGTGCCAGCAGGACTAGCGGGAGGCCCTGGGAGCAGTTCTTC	.	TRBD2	TRBJ2-1	TRBV7-8
CASSFGTGGVGSPLHF	TGTGCCAGCAGCTTTGGGACAGGGGGGGTTGGATCACCCCTCCACTTT	.	TRBD1	TRBJ1-6	TRBV11-2
CAISEQGVGTEAFF	TGTGCCATCAGTGAACAGGGAGTAGGCACTGAAGCTTTCTTT	.	.	TRBJ1-1	TRBV10-3
CASRRDTDTQYF	TGTGCCAGCAGACGCGACACAGATACGCAGTATTTT	.	.	TRBJ2-3	TRBV6-5
CASSLGGSGDIQYF	TGTGCCAGCAGCTTAGGAGGGAGTGGAGACATTCAGTACTTC	.	.	TRBJ2-4	TRBV5-6
CASSHPRRSSYNEQFF	TGTGCCAGCAGCCACCCCAGGCGAAGCTCCTACAATGAGCAGTTCTTC	.	.	TRBJ2-1	TRBV7-9
CASSPSLAGGLYNEQFF	TGCGCCAGCAGCCCCTCTCTAGCGGGGGGGCTCTACAATGAGCAGTTCTTC	few	TRBD2	TRBJ2-1	TRBV5-1
CASSSGTSNYGYTF	TGTGCCAGCAGTTCCGGGACATCTAACTATGGCTACACCTTC	.	.	TRBJ1-2	TRBV27
CASSLVQTGMGETQYF	TGTGCCAGCAGCTTAGTTCAGACAGGAATGGGAGAGACCCAGTACTTC	.	.	TRBJ2-5	TRBV11-3
CASSWGRGGRGTEAFF	TGCGCCAGCAGCTGGGGGCGGGGGGGTAGAGGCACTGAAGCTTTCTTT	.	.	TRBJ1-1	TRBV5-1
CASSIRQGSSPLHF	TGTGCCAGTAGTATACGTCAGGGGTCTTCACCCCTCCACTTT	.	.	TRBJ1-6	TRBV19
CAISEGTGVQNGYTF	TGTGCCATCAGTGAAGGGACAGGAGTTCAGAATGGCTACACCTTC	.	TRBD1	TRBJ1-2	TRBV10-3
CASSQEAALAAINEQFF	TGTGCCAGCAGCCAAGAAGCAGCCCTAGCGGCCATCAATGAGCAGTTCTTC	.	TRBD2	TRBJ2-1	TRBV4-2
CASSHVGQGALDTGELFF	TGCGCCAGCAGCCACGTTGGACAGGGGGCTTTGGACACCGGGGAGCTGTTTTTT	.	TRBD1	TRBJ2-2	TRBV5-1
CATWDRGNRNSPLHF	TGTGCCACTTGGGACAGGGGGAATCGGAATTCACCCCTCCACTTT	.	TRBD1	TRBJ1-6	TRBV6-5
CASNTGGWNTGELFF	TGTGCCAGTAACACAGGGGGCTGGAACACCGGGGAGCTGTTTTTT	.	TRBD1	TRBJ2-2	TRBV19